The clone carrying this T cell receptor beta chain was seen ten or more times. This sample is drawn from a study of regulatory T cells in long-lasting Graves disease. Study-level background: For a period under 3 months, newly diagnosed Graves' patients had taken antithyroid drugs.

The sample's time point: newly diagnosed GD, antithyroid drugs for less than 3 months. From RNA extracted from PBMCs, the TCR library was made. The CDR3 sequence is 14 residues long. V shed 7 bases and J shed 3 bases, with 18 bases lying between them. The germline gives CDR1 DFQATT, CDR2 SNEGSKA (reference sequence). Libraries of TCR beta came from iRepertoire HTBI primers plus Arm-PCR of CDR3 regions. TCRdb recomputed calls from the multiplex PCR reads with MiXCR, one row per CDR3 protein. Among roughly 260,000 distinct CDR3 sequences, 15% to 20% were seen once, and the ten largest hold around 15%. The data also belong to a second study, concerning T cells in Graves' hyperthyroidism and ophthalmopathy.

This TCR derives from a woman aged 25 to 45 with Graves disease. The sequences come from peripheral blood mononuclear cells (PBMCs), collected at new diagnosis, from a patient treated with antithyroid drugs. The chain recombines TRBV20-1 with TRBJ1-1; tentative D call: TRBD1 (6 bases). The CDR3 bases are TGCAGTGGTAGGGGGGGGGGATGGGACACTGAAGCTTTCTTT. Translated: CSGRGGGWDTEAFF.